This TCR beta chain was sequenced in a study of CD8+ T cells in alopecia areata. This clone appeared a few times. What it recognizes is unknown. TCR sequencing used cDNA made by reverse transcription of extracted RNA. Profiling relied on immunoSEQ multiplex PCR, and the TCRdb table lists in-frame clones only, not all of them. The data contain about 210,000 clones, about 40% of them singletons. Trimming left V 5 bases short and J 9 bases short, with 10 bases between. Germline V lookup: CDR1 SGHTA, CDR2 FQGNSA. The CDR3 sequence is 11 residues long. Sample treatment: oral pan-JAK inhibitor, 5-10 mg twice daily. The investigators collected lesional scalp punch biopsies and peripheral blood from alopecia areata patients. Study-level points and caveats: Tofacitinib produced a significant decrease in scalp clonality and in expanded CD8+ clones among the top 100. Uncertain still, given a single nonresponder, is whether baseline CD8+ expansion links to response. A large proportion of expanded lesional clones were detected persisting in scalp and blood during tofacitinib.

Sequenced here: CD4+ T cells sorted from blood, sampled around week 37, from a patient treated with tofacitinib. The V and J genes are TRBV7-2 and TRBJ2-5; D is uncertain. This clonotype was sampled from a human donor with alopecia areata. CDR3 loop: CASSAGHPQYF. The CDR3 DNA reads as TGTGCCAGCAGCGCAGGCCACCCCCAGTACTTC. Complete variable domain (other parts from reference TRBV7-2 and TRBJ2-5): GAGVSQSPSNKVTEKGKDVELRCDPISGHTALYWYRQSLGQGLEFLIYFQGNSAPDKSGLPSDRFSAERTGGSVSTLTIQRTQQEDSAVYLCASSAGHPQYFGPGTRLLVL.